This T cell receptor beta chain was identified during a study of blood T cells in healthy people across ages (dated by TCRdb to 2014 to 2015). Broadly, across the study: In model experiments, template switching captured roughly one uniquely barcoded TCR beta cDNA molecule for every two T cells. Using deep sequencing normalized with unique cDNA molecular identifiers, the study measured how TCR beta repertoire diversity changes with age. For two donors (one aged 18 to 30 and one aged 80 or older), the study analyzed two additional independent replicas of 1 million unique cDNA reads from the same blood draw. The donors were split into four age groups: young (average about 15 years), middle-aged (39), aged (approximately 60) and long-lived (82). To avoid experimental bias, donors of different ages were spread randomly across the sequencing lanes. Broader findings and caveats from the paper: Observed TCR beta diversity correlated strongly with the percentage of naive T cells measured by flow cytometry. Donor CMV infection status was unknown, potentially confounding age-related changes in expanded clonotypes. The long-lived group showed more naive CD4+ T cells, fewer expanded clones and increased TCR diversity than the aged group, suggesting age selection. As age increased, observed TCR beta diversity per million T cells dropped in a roughly linear way, and a significant reduction was already evident by age about 40. Conclusive comparison of naive and antigen-experienced compartments was prevented by the profiling of bulk unsorted PBMCs. Estimates of total diversity based on one million sequenced T cells were regarded as lower bounds and as underestimates.

Donors were 35 to 40 systemically healthy Caucasian individuals from Russia aged roughly 6 to 90 years. Around 10 milliliters of peripheral blood were drawn from each donor into EDTA-treated Vacutainer tubes. Ficoll-Paque density-gradient centrifugation was used to isolate PBMCs, with at least 6 million per sample. Total RNA was extracted from PBMCs with Trizol reagent, with at least 5.5 micrograms obtained per sample. The percentages of naive CD45RAhigh/CD27high T cells were determined by flow cytometry on a PBMC aliquot from every donor. The germline V gene yields MNHEY for CDR1 and SVGAGI for CDR2. Trimming at the junction amounts to 2 bases on V and 5 bases on J, and the germline ends lie 13 bases apart. Reading from cysteine to phenylalanine, the CDR3 counts 14 amino acids. Only CDR3 DNA remains: 42 bases, in frame from the first base. This clonotype was seen a few times. It lacks a known antigen. No base quality information exists; no much larger clone differs at one position.

Library preparation was by 5' RACE. The sequencer listed for this sample is Illumina HiSeq 2500. A second roughly 6 to 12 cycle PCR used a sample-barcoded 5' primer and a J-beta primer mix. Each TCR beta cDNA molecule received a unique molecular identifier from a template-switch 5' adaptor carrying 12 random nucleotides. Each sample yielded at least 2.5 million CDR3-containing paired-end reads. First-strand cDNA synthesis was performed from all RNA using the Mint cDNA synthesis kit, with priming by a TRBC-specific oligonucleotide. Following uracil-DNA glycosylase treatment, a first 18-cycle PCR with universal primers M1SS and BC2_uni_R was performed on all cDNA. As for the authors' bioinformatics: For normalization, 1 million high-quality reads, each with a distinct molecular identifier, were randomly selected from each sample. Instead of being binned into consensus sequences, reads with shared molecular identifiers were discarded. MiTCR, set to a Q25 quality threshold and the strictest error-elimination algorithm, was used for CDR3 identification, clonotype clustering and error correction. A nonparametric unseen species model using Euler transformation provided a lower-bound estimate of total TCR beta diversity. The public reads were reprocessed in TCRdb via fastp at Q25 and MiXCR, keeping in-frame beta chains. Every CDR3 protein is listed once, alongside the most common genes and DNA of its rows. TCRdb's processing, not the study's, gives the V and J calls here. The sample has fewer than 1.5 million distinct CDR3 sequences on record, approximately 42% of them singletons. Of the sample, under 8% is held by the ten largest clones.

This sequence was found in a woman younger than 30 in good health. Sample: blood. The sequence joins TRBV6-5 to TRBJ2-7, with a weak D call of TRBD1 (6 bases match). The DNA reads as follows: TGTGCCAGCAGTTACGCACCCCAGGGGCACGAGCAGTACTTC. Its coded protein is CASSYAPQGHEQYF.